This is a list of T cell receptor beta chains from one sample in a study of blood T cell repertoires in COVID-19. The data were produced by immunoSEQ multiplex PCR, yet TCRdb's version contains in-frame clones alone and is incomplete. The sample consists of tens of thousands of clones, roughly 90% of them appearing once. Material: peripheral blood. The source of these receptors is a man aged 45 to 65 with acute or convalescent COVID-19. The CDR3 runs from the conserved cysteine through the conserved F or W. D genes are given only for firm matches. The listing skips clone size in some rows; elsewhere it reads once, few, many or a size class.

D	size	J	V	DNA	CDR3
TRBD2	-	TRBJ2-5	TRBV5-6	TGTGCCAGCAGGGGACTAGCGGTCCAAGAGACCCAGTACTTC	CASRGLAVQETQYF
TRBD1	-	TRBJ1-5	TRBV29-1	TGCAGCGTTGCAGGGACAGCCGATGACAATCAGCCCCAGCATTTT	CSVAGTADDNQPQHF
TRBD2	-	TRBJ2-5	TRBV5-1	TGCGCCAGCAGACCTAGCGGGAGAGCCGGAGGAGAGACCCAGTACTTC	CASRPSGRAGGETQYF
-	few	TRBJ2-7	TRBV6-4	TGTGCCCCGAGGTACGAGCAGTACTTC	CAPRYEQYF
-	once	TRBJ1-1	TRBV7-2	TGTGCCAGCAGCTTTCAATCGAACACTGAAGCTTTCTTT	CASSFQSNTEAFF
TRBD2	-	TRBJ2-3	TRBV12-5	TGTGCTAGTGGCCCCGGGACTAGCGGAACCACAGATACGCAGTATTTT	CASGPGTSGTTDTQYF
TRBD1	-	TRBJ1-2	TRBV24-1	TGTGCCACCAGTGGACAGGGGGCTAACTATGGCTACACCTTC	CATSGQGANYGYTF
TRBD1	-	TRBJ1-2	TRBV12-3/TRBV12-4	TGTGCCAGCATACTGACAGGGCAGAATGGCTACACCTTC	CASILTGQNGYTF
TRBD2	-	TRBJ2-1	TRBV9	TGTGCCAGCAGCCCTCGACTAGCGGGAGGCCCCTACAATGAGCAGTTCTTC	CASSPRLAGGPYNEQFF
-	once	TRBJ1-3	TRBV6-7	TGTGCCAGCAGTTACAAAGGTGCGCAGGCTGGAAACACCATATATTTT	CASSYKGAQAGNTIYF
TRBD1	-	TRBJ2-2	TRBV11-3	TGTGCCAGCAGCCGACAGGGGGCGTTCGGGGAGCTGTTTTTT	CASSRQGAFGELFF
TRBD1	once	TRBJ2-7	TRBV6-6	TGTGCCAGCAGTTCCCGGGACAGGGCTTACGAGCAGTACTTC	CASSSRDRAYEQYF
TRBD1	-	TRBJ1-6	TRBV11-3	TGTGCCAGCAGCTCGGGACAGAAGAATTCACCCCTCCACTTT	CASSSGQKNSPLHF
-	-	TRBJ2-4	TRBV13	TGTGCCAGCAGCCTCCGGGGAGGATGGCCCAAAAACATTCAGTACTTC	CASSLRGGWPKNIQYF
TRBD2	-	TRBJ2-4	TRBV7-2	TGTGCCAGCAGCTACGGCGGGAGGGGGACCAAAAACATTCAGTACTTC	CASSYGGRGTKNIQYF
TRBD2	-	TRBJ2-5	TRBV6-5	TGTGCCAGCAGGCGGACTAGCGAGCGGCAAGAGACCCAGTACTTC	CASRRTSERQETQYF
TRBD2	-	TRBJ2-3	TRBV25-1	TGTGCCAGCAGTGAATTCTTGGGGGGGAGGCCTGATACGCAGTATTTT	CASSEFLGGRPDTQYF
TRBD1	-	TRBJ1-2	TRBV19	TGTGCCAGTAGTATGAGGGGACAGGACTATGGCTACACCTTC	CASSMRGQDYGYTF
-	-	TRBJ1-5	TRBV29-1	TGCAGCGTTGGAACCTCCCTGACAGATAGCAATCAGCCCCAGCATTTT	CSVGTSLTDSNQPQHF
-	-	TRBJ1-2	TRBV12-2	TGTGCAAGTCGCCACTTCGAAAGCAGGGGGTACTATGGCTACACCTTC	CASRHFESRGYYGYTF
TRBD1	-	TRBJ2-2	TRBV18	TGTGCCAGCTCACCACTAGGGACAGGGAACACCGGGGAGCTGTTTTTT	CASSPLGTGNTGELFF
TRBD2	once	TRBJ2-3	TRBV19	TGTGCCAGTAGTAAACTAGGACTAGCGTCTAGCACAGATACGCAGTATTTT	CASSKLGLASSTDTQYF
-	-	TRBJ2-4	TRBV28	TGTGCCAGCAGTCAGCCTTTTCGGGGTGCTGCCAAAAACATTCAGTACTTC	CASSQPFRGAAKNIQYF
-	-	TRBJ2-7	TRBV19	TGTGCCAGTAGTATCCAGGCCCGATCGTCCTACGAGCAGTACTTC	CASSIQARSSYEQYF
-	-	TRBJ2-7	TRBV9	TGTGCCAGCAGCGTAGGTCTCGAGGGCTACGAGCAGTACTTC	CASSVGLEGYEQYF
-	-	TRBJ1-5	TRBV19	TGTGCCAGTAGTATCCTTAATTGGGGCTTCCATCAGCCCCAGCATTTT	CASSILNWGFHQPQHF
TRBD2	-	TRBJ2-6	TRBV5-1	TGCGCCAGCAGCTTGGAGGGTGGAGGGAGGGTCCCCTCTGGGGCCAACGTCCTGACTTTC	CASSLEGGGRVPSGANVLTF
-	once	TRBJ2-1	TRBV7-9	TGTGCCAGCAGCTTGACCGGGACTTTATACAATGAGCAGTTCTTC	CASSLTGTLYNEQFF